The rows below give T cell receptor beta chains drawn from one sample of a study of shared clonotypes between healthy human individuals. TCRdb's copy holds only in-frame clones and misses some; the assay was immunoSEQ multiplex PCR. The table shows approximately 1,500,000 clones, with 95% to 99% occurring only once. The sequencing input was naive CD4+ T cells sorted from blood. All receptors come from a man under 40 in good health. The CDR3 runs from the conserved cysteine through the conserved F or W. A D gene is named only where the DNA matches it firmly. A row's size may be missing; if present it is once, few, many or a size class.

J gene,V gene,clone size,D gene,CDR3 DNA,CDR3 protein
TRBJ2-7,TRBV19,once,-,TGTGCCAGTAGTTCGCAGGTGTCCTCCTACGAGCAGTACTTC,CASSSQVSSYEQYF
TRBJ2-5,TRBV5-4,-,-,TGTGCCAGCAGCTTGGGTCTCGAGCGTGTATACCAAGAGACCCAGTACTTC,CASSLGLERVYQETQYF
TRBJ2-7,TRBV6-1,-,TRBD2,TGTGCCAGCACTCTGGGGACTAGCGGGTTTTACGAGCAGTACTTC,CASTLGTSGFYEQYF
TRBJ1-1,TRBV6-5,-,TRBD1,TGTGCCAGCAGATCCGGGACAGCGAACACTGAAGCTTTCTTT,CASRSGTANTEAFF
TRBJ2-2,TRBV7-6,-,-,TGTGCCAGCAGCTTAGACCGGGCCTCCCCGACCGGGGAGCTGTTTTTT,CASSLDRASPTGELFF
TRBJ2-7,TRBV27,-,TRBD1,TGTGCCAGCAGTTCCCATGGACAGGGCTACGAGCAGTACTTC,CASSSHGQGYEQYF
TRBJ2-1,TRBV6-4,-,TRBD2,TGTGCCAGCAGCGCCGGGACTAGGCCGTTCTTC,CASSAGTRPFF
TRBJ2-2,TRBV18,-,TRBD2,TGTGCCAGCTCACCAAGCGCGGGAGAAAGCCGGGAGCTGTTTTTT,CASSPSAGESRELFF
TRBJ2-1,TRBV6-1,-,TRBD2,TGTGCCAGCAGTGTCCGACTAGCGGGATCCTACAATGAGCAGTTCTTC,CASSVRLAGSYNEQFF
TRBJ2-5,TRBV29-1,-,-,TGCAGCGTTGGTTGGGGGCGCGATGAGACCCAGTACTTC,CSVGWGRDETQYF
TRBJ2-1,TRBV18,-,TRBD2,TGTGCCAGCTCACCACTGGGACCGGGAGGTGACAATGAGCAGTTCTTC,CASSPLGPGGDNEQFF
TRBJ2-2,TRBV7-2,-,TRBD2,TGTGCCAGCAGCCGCCTTGTACTAGCGTCAACCGGGGAGCTGTTTTTT,CASSRLVLASTGELFF
TRBJ2-7,TRBV6-1,once,-,TGTGCCAGCAGGGGCGGAGTACAGGGTTACGAGCAGTACTTC,CASRGGVQGYEQYF
TRBJ2-7,TRBV5-1,-,-,TGCGCCAGCAGCTTGGGTTCGGACGAGCAGTACTTC,CASSLGSDEQYF
TRBJ2-1,TRBV9,-,-,TGTGCCAGCAGCGCCTCATCCGGTCGTGAGCAGTTCTTC,CASSASSGREQFF
TRBJ2-2,TRBV21-1,-,-,TGTGCCAGCAGCAAAAACTCGGCGGGATCTACCGGGGAGCTGTTTTTT,CASSKNSAGSTGELFF
TRBJ2-1,TRBV10-1,-,-,TGCGCCAGCAGTAAGAATTCCTACAATGAGCAGTTCTTC,CASSKNSYNEQFF
TRBJ2-7,TRBV6-1,-,-,TGTGCCAGCTCCTTGACGGGGAGGAAACACTACGAGCAGTACTTC,CASSLTGRKHYEQYF
TRBJ1-5,TRBV6-5,-,-,TGTGCCAGCAGTTACGGTCGGGGGCTTCAGCCCCAGCATTTT,CASSYGRGLQPQHF
TRBJ2-2,TRBV5-1,once,-,TGCGCCAGCACCGACCCAGGTGGCACCGGGGAGCTGTTTTTT,CASTDPGGTGELFF
TRBJ2-1,TRBV18,-,TRBD2,TGTGCCAGCTCACCACTCGGACTAGCGGGAGGATATGAGCAGTTCTTC,CASSPLGLAGGYEQFF
TRBJ1-3,TRBV5-6,-,-,TGTGCCAGCAGCTTAATTACTTCGTTCTCTGGAAACACCATATATTTT,CASSLITSFSGNTIYF
TRBJ2-7,TRBV5-5,-,-,TGTGCCAGCAGCCCTGCACGGGACAACTACGAGCAGTACTTC,CASSPARDNYEQYF
TRBJ2-7,TRBV4-3,-,-,TGCGCCAGCAGCCGGTTCAGGGAGCAAACCTACGAGCAGTACTTC,CASSRFREQTYEQYF
TRBJ1-3,TRBV5-1,-,-,TGCGCCAGCAGCTTGGACAGGCCTGGAAACACCATATATTTT,CASSLDRPGNTIYF
TRBJ1-1,TRBV6-6,few,-,TGTGCCAGCAGAAAGACAGCAGCTTTCTTT,CASRKTAAFF
TRBJ2-7,TRBV19,-,-,TGTGCCAGTAGTATAAGACACGGACTCTACGAGCAGTACTTC,CASSIRHGLYEQYF
TRBJ2-7,TRBV5-1,-,-,TGCGCCAGCAGCTTGACCGGGACAAAAGAGCAGTACTTC,CASSLTGTKEQYF
TRBJ2-2,TRBV5-1,-,TRBD2,TGCGCCAGCAGCTTGGAGGGACTAGCGGACACCGGGGAGCTGTTTTTT,CASSLEGLADTGELFF
TRBJ2-2,TRBV5-1,-,TRBD1,TGCGCCAGCCTAGAGACCGGGACAGGTGTCACCGGGGAGCTGTTTTTT,CASLETGTGVTGELFF
TRBJ2-3,TRBV5-6,-,TRBD2,TGTGCCAGCAGCTTGTTGGCTAGCGGGAGTGGAGATACGCAGTATTTT,CASSLLASGSGDTQYF
TRBJ1-1,TRBV6-1,-,-,TGTGCCAGCAGGGGACAACTGAACACTGAAGCTTTCTTT,CASRGQLNTEAFF
TRBJ2-4,TRBV15,-,TRBD2,TGTGCCACCTTGGACTCAGGGAGGGCTGGCGAAAACATTCAGTACTTC,CATLDSGRAGENIQYF
TRBJ1-4,TRBV19,-,-,TGTGCCAGTAGTCACCTAGATGAAAAACTGTTTTTT,CASSHLDEKLFF
TRBJ1-2,TRBV28,-,-,TGTGCCAGCAGTTTAGGGGTAGGGACAAACTATGGCTACACCTTC,CASSLGVGTNYGYTF
TRBJ2-7,TRBV18,-,-,TGTGCCAGCTCACCCGATGGGGGTCACGAGCAGTACTTC,CASSPDGGHEQYF
TRBJ2-7,TRBV25-1,once,-,TGTGCCAGCAGTGACTATCACGAGCAGTACTTC,CASSDYHEQYF